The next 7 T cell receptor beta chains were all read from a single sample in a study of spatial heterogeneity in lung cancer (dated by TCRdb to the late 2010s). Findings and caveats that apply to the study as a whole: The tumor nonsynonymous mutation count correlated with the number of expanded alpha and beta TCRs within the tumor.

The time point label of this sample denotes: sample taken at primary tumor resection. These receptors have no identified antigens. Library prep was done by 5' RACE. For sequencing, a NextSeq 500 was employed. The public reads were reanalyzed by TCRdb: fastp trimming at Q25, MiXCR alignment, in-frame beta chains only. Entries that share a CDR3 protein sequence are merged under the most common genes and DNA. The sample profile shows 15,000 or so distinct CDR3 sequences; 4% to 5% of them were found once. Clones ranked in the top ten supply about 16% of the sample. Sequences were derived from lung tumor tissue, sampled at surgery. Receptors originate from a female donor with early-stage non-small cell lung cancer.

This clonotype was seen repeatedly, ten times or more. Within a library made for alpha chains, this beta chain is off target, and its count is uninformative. In DNA form, the CDR3 reads TGTGCCAGCAGCGCCGGGCGACGAGAGACCCAGTACTTC. It codes for CASSAGRRETQYF. V and J are TRBV27 and TRBJ2-5; no clear D. Germline V CDR1 and CDR2: MNHEY, SMNVEV (reference sequence). The length of the CDR3 is 13 residues. V lost 6 bases and J 4 bases, leaving 12 bases between the germline ends.

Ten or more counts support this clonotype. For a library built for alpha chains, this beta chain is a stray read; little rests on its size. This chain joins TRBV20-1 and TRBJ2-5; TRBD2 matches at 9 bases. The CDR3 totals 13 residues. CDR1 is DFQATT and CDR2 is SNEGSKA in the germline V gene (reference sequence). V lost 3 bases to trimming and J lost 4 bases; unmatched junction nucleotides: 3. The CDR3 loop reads CSASLAGRETQYF. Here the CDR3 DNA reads TGCAGTGCTAGCCTAGCGGGGCGAGAGACCCAGTACTTC.

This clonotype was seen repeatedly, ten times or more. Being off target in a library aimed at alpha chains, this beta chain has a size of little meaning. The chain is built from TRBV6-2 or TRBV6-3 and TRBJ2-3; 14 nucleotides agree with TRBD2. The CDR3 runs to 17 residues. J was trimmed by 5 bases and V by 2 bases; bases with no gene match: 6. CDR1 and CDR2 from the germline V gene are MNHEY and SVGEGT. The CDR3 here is CASSYVGLAGVQDTQYF. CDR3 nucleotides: TGTGCCAGCAGTTACGTGGGACTAGCGGGGGTCCAAGATACGCAGTATTTT.

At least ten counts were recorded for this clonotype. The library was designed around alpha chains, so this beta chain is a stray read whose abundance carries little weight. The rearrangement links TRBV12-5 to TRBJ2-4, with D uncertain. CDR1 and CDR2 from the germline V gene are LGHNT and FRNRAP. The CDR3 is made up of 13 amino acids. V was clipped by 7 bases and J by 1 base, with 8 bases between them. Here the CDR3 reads CASEGQAKNIQYF. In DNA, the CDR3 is TGTGCTAGTGAGGGCCAGGCCAAAAACATTCAGTACTTC.

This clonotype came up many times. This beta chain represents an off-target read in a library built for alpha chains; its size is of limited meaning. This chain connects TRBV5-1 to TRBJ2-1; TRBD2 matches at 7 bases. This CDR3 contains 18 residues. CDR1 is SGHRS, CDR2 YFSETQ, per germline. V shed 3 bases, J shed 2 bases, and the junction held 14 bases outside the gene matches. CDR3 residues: CASSWPQRSGVPYNEQFF. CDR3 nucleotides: TGCGCCAGCAGCTGGCCTCAAAGAAGCGGGGTCCCCTACAATGAGCAGTTCTTC.

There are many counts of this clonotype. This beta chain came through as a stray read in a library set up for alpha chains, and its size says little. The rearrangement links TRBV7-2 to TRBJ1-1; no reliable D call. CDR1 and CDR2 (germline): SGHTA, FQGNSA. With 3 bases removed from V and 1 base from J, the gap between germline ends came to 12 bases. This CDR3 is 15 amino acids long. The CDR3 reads CASSFVRYGNTEAFF. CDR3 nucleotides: TGTGCCAGCAGCTTCGTCCGATATGGGAACACTGAAGCTTTCTTT.

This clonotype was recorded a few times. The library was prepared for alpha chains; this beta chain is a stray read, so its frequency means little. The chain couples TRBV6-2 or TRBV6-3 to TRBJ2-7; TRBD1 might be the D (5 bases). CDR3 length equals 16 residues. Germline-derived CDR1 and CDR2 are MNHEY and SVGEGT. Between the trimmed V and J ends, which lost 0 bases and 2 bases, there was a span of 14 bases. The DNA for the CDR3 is TGTGCCAGCAGTTACTCGATTGGGGCCCCTACCTACGAGCAGTACTTC. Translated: CASSYSIGAPTYEQYF.